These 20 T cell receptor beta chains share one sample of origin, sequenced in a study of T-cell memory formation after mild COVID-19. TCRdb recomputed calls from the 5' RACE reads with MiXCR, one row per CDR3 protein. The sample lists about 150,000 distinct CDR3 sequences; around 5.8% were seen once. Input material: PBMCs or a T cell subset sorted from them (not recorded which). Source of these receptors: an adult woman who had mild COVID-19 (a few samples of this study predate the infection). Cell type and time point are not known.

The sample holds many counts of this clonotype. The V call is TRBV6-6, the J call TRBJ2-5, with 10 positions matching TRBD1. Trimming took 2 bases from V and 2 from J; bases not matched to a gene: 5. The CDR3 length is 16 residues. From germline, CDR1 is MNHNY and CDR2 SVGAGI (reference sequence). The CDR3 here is CASSYPRTGGQETQYF. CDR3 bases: TGTGCCAGCAGTTACCCTCGGACAGGGGGGCAAGAGACCCAGTACTTC.

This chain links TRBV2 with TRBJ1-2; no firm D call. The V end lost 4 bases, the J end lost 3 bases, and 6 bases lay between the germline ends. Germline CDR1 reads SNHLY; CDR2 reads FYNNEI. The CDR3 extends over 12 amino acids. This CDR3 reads CASSVRDYGYTF. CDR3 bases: TGTGCCAGCAGTGTTCGAGACTATGGCTACACCTTC.

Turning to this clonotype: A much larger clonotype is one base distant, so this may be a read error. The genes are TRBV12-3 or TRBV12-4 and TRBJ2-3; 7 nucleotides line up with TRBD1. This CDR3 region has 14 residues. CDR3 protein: CASSHHRGSDMQYF. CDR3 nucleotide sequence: TGTGCCAGCAGTCACCACAGGGGCTCAGATATGCAGTATTTT.

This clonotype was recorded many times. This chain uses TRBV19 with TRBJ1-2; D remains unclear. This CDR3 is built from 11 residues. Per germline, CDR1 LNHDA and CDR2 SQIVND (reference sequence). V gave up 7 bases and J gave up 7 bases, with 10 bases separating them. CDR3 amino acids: CASIAPTGYTF. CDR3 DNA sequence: TGTGCCAGTATAGCACCGACTGGCTACACCTTC.

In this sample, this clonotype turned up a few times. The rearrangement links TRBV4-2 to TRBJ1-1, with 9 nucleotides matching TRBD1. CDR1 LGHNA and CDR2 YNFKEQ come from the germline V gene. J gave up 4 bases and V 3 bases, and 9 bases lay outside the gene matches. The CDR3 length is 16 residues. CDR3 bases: TGTGCCAGCAGCCATAGAAAAACAGGGGGCGGCACTGAAGCTTTCTTT. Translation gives CASSHRKTGGGTEAFF.

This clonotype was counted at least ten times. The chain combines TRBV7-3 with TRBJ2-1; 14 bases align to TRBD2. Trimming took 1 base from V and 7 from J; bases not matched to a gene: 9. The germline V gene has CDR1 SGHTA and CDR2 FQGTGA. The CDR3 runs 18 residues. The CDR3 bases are TGTGCCAGCAGCTTAAGGGCCCCGACTAGCGGGAGGGTGAATGAGCAGTTCTTC. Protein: CASSLRAPTSGRVNEQFF.

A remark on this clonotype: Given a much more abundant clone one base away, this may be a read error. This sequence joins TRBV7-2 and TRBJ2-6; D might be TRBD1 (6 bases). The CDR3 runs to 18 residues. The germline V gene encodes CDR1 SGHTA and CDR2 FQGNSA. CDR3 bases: TGTGCCAGCAGCTCACACAGGGTTGGGGCTTCTGGGGCCAACGTCATGACTTTC. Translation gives CASSSHRVGASGANVMTF.

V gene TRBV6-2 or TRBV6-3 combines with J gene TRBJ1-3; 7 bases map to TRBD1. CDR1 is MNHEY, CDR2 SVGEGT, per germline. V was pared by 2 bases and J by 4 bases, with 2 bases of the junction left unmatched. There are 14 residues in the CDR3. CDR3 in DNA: TGTGCCAGCAGTTACGGGACAGTCGGAAACACCATATATTTT. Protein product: CASSYGTVGNTIYF.

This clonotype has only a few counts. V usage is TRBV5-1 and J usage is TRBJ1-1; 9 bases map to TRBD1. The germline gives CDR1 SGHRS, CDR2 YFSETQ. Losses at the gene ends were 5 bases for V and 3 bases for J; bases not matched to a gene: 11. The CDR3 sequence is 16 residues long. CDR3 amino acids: CASRDRTGERDTEAFF. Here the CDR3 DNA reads TGCGCCAGCAGGGACCGGACAGGGGAGAGGGACACTGAAGCTTTCTTT.

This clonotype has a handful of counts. The CDR3: CASSLTGIIYNEQFF. The CDR3, as DNA: TGTGCCAGCAGCCTGACAGGGATTATCTACAATGAGCAGTTCTTC. The chain couples TRBV11-1 to TRBJ2-1, with TRBD1 matching 7 bases. This CDR3 spans 15 amino acids. The trim removed 5 bases at V and 3 bases at J, leaving 7 bases unmatched. Germline V gene sequence: CDR1 SGHAT, CDR2 FQDESV (reference sequence).

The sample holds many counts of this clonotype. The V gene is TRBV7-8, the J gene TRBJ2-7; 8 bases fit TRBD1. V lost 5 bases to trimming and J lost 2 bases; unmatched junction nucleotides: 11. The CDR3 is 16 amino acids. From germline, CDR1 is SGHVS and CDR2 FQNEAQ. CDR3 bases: TGTGCCAGCAGCCTGGCTCTCGGACAGGGAGCCTACGAGCAGTACTTC. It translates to CASSLALGQGAYEQYF.

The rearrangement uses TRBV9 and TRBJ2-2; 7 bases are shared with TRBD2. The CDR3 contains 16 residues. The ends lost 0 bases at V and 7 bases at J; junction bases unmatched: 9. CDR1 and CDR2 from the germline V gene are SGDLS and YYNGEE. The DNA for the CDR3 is TGTGCCAGCAGCGTAGAATTAGCGGGTCGCTTCGGGGAGCTGTTTTTT. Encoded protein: CASSVELAGRFGELFF.

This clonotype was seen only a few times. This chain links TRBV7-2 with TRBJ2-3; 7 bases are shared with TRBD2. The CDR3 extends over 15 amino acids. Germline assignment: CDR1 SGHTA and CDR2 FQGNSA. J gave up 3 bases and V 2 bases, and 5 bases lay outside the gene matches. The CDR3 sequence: CASSLRAGETDTQYF. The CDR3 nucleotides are TGTGCCAGCAGCTTAAGGGCGGGAGAGACAGATACGCAGTATTTT.

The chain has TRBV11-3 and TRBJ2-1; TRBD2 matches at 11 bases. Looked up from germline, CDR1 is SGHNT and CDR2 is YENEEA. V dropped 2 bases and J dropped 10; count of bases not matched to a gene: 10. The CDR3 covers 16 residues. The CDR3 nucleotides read TGTGCCAGCAGCTTAAGTCCGGGACTAGCGGTTCCGGAGCAGTTCTTC. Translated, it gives CASSLSPGLAVPEQFF.

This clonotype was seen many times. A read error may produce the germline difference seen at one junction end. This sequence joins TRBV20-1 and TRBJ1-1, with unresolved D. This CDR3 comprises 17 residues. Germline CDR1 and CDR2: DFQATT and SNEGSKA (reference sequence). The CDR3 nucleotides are TGCAGTGCTAGAGACTCGGGAGGTTTGGGATTGAAGACTGAAGCTTTCTTT. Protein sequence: CSARDSGGLGLKTEAFF.

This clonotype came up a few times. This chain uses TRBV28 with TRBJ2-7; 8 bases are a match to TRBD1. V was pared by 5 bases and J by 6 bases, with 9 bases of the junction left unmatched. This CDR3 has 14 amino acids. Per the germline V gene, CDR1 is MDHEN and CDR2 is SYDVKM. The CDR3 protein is CASSLLQGASEQYF. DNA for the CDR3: TGTGCCAGCAGTCTACTTCAGGGGGCGAGCGAGCAGTACTTC. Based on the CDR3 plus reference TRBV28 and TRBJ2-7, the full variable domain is DVKVTQSSRYLVKRTGEKVFLECVQDMDHENMFWYRQDPGLGLRLIYFSYDVKMKEKGDIPEGYSVSREKKERFSLILESASTNQTSMYLCASSLLQGASEQYFGPGTRLTVT.

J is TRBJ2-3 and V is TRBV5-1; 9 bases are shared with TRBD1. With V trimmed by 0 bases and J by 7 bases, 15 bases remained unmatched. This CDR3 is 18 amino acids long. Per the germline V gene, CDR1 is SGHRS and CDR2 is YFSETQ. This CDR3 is CASSLASGGQGNRYTQYF. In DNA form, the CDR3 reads TGCGCCAGCAGCTTGGCCTCCGGGGGACAGGGTAATAGGTATACGCAGTATTTT. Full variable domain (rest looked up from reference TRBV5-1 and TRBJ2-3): KAGVTQTPRYLIKTRGQQVTLSCSPISGHRSVSWYQQTPGQGLQFLFEYFSETQRNKGNFPGRFSGRQFSNSRSEMNVSTLELGDSALYLCASSLASGGQGNRYTQYFGPGTRLTVL.

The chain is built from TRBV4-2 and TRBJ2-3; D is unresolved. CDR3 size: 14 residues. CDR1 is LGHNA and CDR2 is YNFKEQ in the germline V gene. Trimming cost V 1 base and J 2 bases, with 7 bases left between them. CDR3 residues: CASSQVKFTDTQYF. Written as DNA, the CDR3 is TGTGCCAGCAGCCAAGTAAAGTTCACAGATACGCAGTATTTT.

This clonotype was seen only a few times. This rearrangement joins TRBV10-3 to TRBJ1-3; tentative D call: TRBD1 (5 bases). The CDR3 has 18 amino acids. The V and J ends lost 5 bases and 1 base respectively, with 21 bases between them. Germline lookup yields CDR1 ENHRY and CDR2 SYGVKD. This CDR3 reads CAISQLGGAVRSGNTIYF. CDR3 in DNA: TGTGCCATCAGTCAACTGGGCGGGGCCGTTAGGTCTGGAAACACCATATATTTT.

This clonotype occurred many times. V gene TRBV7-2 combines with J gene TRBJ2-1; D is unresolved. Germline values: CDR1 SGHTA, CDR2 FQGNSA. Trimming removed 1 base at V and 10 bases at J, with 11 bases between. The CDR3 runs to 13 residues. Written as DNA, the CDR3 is TGTGCCAGCAGCTTAGAGCGTCTCAGGGAGCAGTTCTTC. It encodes CASSLERLREQFF. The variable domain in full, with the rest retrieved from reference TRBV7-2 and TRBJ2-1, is GAGVSQSPSNKVTEKGKDVELRCDPISGHTALYWYRQSLGQGLEFLIYFQGNSAPDKSGLPSDRFSAERTGGSVSTLTIQRTQQEDSAVYLCASSLERLREQFFGPGTRLTVL.